This is a list of T cell receptor beta chains from one sample in a study of blood T cells in healthy people across ages. TCRdb redid the calling of the 5' RACE reads with MiXCR, one entry per CDR3 protein. This repertoire shows just over 800,000 distinct CDR3 sequences, 62% found once; its top ten account for 28%. Sequencing was done on a sample of blood. Source of these receptors: a man aged 30-40 years in good health. CDR3s include the opening cysteine and the closing phenylalanine or tryptophan. Fields, in order: D gene, clone size, J gene, V gene, CDR3 DNA, CDR3 protein. D genes are given only for firm matches. Clone size is given for some rows only: seen once, a few or many times, or a class if the clone is expanded.

-	-	TRBJ1-6	TRBV2	TGTGCCAGCAGGGGGGCAAAGGTGTCACCCCTCCACTTT	CASRGAKVSPLHF
-	-	TRBJ1-6	TRBV7-2	TGTGCCAGCAGCTTAGAGGCAGAATATAATTCACCCCTCCACTTT	CASSLEAEYNSPLHF
-	few	TRBJ2-3	TRBV20-1	TGCAGTGCTAGAGGGGGGACCACAGATACGCAGTATTTT	CSARGGTTDTQYF
-	few	TRBJ2-7	TRBV3-1	TGTGCCAGCAGCCACCTGGGGTCCCACGAGCAGTACTTC	CASSHLGSHEQYF
-	-	TRBJ1-1	TRBV2	TGTGCCAGCGGGAGGTCTTGGGCAGGGACGAACACTGAAGCTTTCTTT	CASGRSWAGTNTEAFF
TRBD1	-	TRBJ2-7	TRBV14	TGTGCCAGCAGCCATTTACCCGGACAGGGTGTCTACGAGCAGTACTTC	CASSHLPGQGVYEQYF
TRBD1	few	TRBJ1-2	TRBV2	TGTGCCAGCAGTGAAAGGTGGACAGGGGGCAACTATGGCTACACCTTC	CASSERWTGGNYGYTF
-	once	TRBJ2-6	TRBV20-1	TGCAGTGCTAGGGTGCTCTCTGGGGCCAACGTTCTGACTTTC	CSARVLSGANVLTF
-	-	TRBJ2-6	TRBV6-1	TGTGCCACCAGCCCCAGGGATCCGGTAATACATCAGAACAACGTCCTGACTTTC	CATSPRDPVIHQNNVLTF
TRBD2	-	TRBJ2-1	TRBV9	TGTGCCAGCAGCGTAGGGGGACTAGCGGGGGGGCAGTTCTTC	CASSVGGLAGGQFF
TRBD2	-	TRBJ2-1	TRBV27	TGTGCCAGCAGTATGTTAGGACTAGCGGGGGGGCAGGGTGAGCAGTTCTTC	CASSMLGLAGGQGEQFF
TRBD1	-	TRBJ1-5	TRBV19	TGTGCCAGTACTTCCAGGGGGCTGGGCCAGCCCCAGCATTTT	CASTSRGLGQPQHF
TRBD1	few	TRBJ2-7	TRBV6-6	TGTGCCAGCACCCTAGGGGACAGGGTATACGAGCAGTACTTC	CASTLGDRVYEQYF
-	-	TRBJ2-7	TRBV2	TGTGCCAGCCGACCGGAGGGAACCTACGAGCAGTACTTC	CASRPEGTYEQYF
TRBD2	-	TRBJ2-5	TRBV11-2	TGTGCCAGCAGCCCTCTTACTAGCGCGATTCAGACCCAGTACTTC	CASSPLTSAIQTQYF
-	-	TRBJ2-5	TRBV27	TGTGCCAGCAGTTTATTCGCCGCCCAAGAGACCCAGTACTTC	CASSLFAAQETQYF
-	-	TRBJ2-1	TRBV20-1	TGCAGTGCTAGCACAGGGCCGAGCTCCCACAATGAGCAGTTCTTC	CSASTGPSSHNEQFF
-	-	TRBJ2-7	TRBV7-9	TGTGCCAGCAGCAAAGGTCCCTACGAGCAGTACTTC	CASSKGPYEQYF
-	-	TRBJ2-7	TRBV20-1	TGCAGTGCTAGAATTGGGGGGCTTGCCTACGAGCAGTGCTTC	CSARIGGLAYEQCF
TRBD1	-	TRBJ2-3	TRBV7-9	TGTGCCAGCAGCTTAAGGGGGCCCGACACAGATACGCAGTATTTT	CASSLRGPDTDTQYF
TRBD2	-	TRBJ2-3	TRBV10-3	TGTGCCATCAGTGAGACTAAGCGGGGGGGCCAAGATACGCAGTATTTT	CAISETKRGGQDTQYF
-	-	TRBJ2-3	TRBV7-8	TGTGCCAGCAGCGCCTCCCCGAGTCTAGATACGCAGTATTTT	CASSASPSLDTQYF
TRBD1	few	TRBJ1-1	TRBV7-3	TGTGCCAGCAGCTTAAGCGGGACAGGGGATCCTGAAGCTTTCTTT	CASSLSGTGDPEAFF
-	few	TRBJ1-2	TRBV7-9	TGTGCCAGCAGCTTGGGGTGGAGGTCCGGTGGCTACACCTTC	CASSLGWRSGGYTF
-	few	TRBJ2-7	TRBV14	TGTGCCAGCAGCCCTCGGACGCCTCGGGGTGGCCTCTACGAGCAGTACTTC	CASSPRTPRGGLYEQYF
TRBD2	few	TRBJ2-1	TRBV6-2/TRBV6-3	TGTGCCAGCAGTTTACTTAGCGGGGGTGAGCAGTTCTTC	CASSLLSGGEQFF
-	few	TRBJ2-5	TRBV28	TGTGCCAGCAGCCAGGGGGACTACCAAGAGACCCAGTACTTC	CASSQGDYQETQYF
-	-	TRBJ2-2	TRBV3-1	TGTGCCAGCAGCCACGAGGGGAATAGGGCCACCGGGGAGCTGTTTTTT	CASSHEGNRATGELFF
TRBD2	few	TRBJ2-7	TRBV2	TGTGCCAGCGGTGGGGGACTAGCGGGGGGTACCTACGAGCAGTACTTC	CASGGGLAGGTYEQYF
TRBD2	-	TRBJ2-5	TRBV29-1	TGCAGCGTTGAAGATCTAGCGGGGTGGGAGACCCAGTACTTC	CSVEDLAGWETQYF
-	once	TRBJ2-3	TRBV4-3	TGCGCCAGCAGCCAAGGCGGGGCCATCGGGGCAGATACGCAGTATTTT	CASSQGGAIGADTQYF
-	-	TRBJ2-3	TRBV15	TGTGCCACCAGCTCCCTAGGGGGTAATCGCACAGATACGCAGTATTTT	CATSSLGGNRTDTQYF
TRBD1	-	TRBJ1-4	TRBV20-1	TGCAGTGCCCGGGACAGGGAAAATGAAAAACTGTTTTTT	CSARDRENEKLFF
-	-	TRBJ2-3	TRBV11-1	TGTGCCAGCAGCCGACCGCGACTGGGCACTGATACGCAGTATTTT	CASSRPRLGTDTQYF
TRBD2	-	TRBJ2-3	TRBV7-2	TGTGCCAGCAGCTTACGCGGGGGGGCGGCAGATACGCAGTATTTT	CASSLRGGAADTQYF
-	-	TRBJ1-2	TRBV7-8	TGTGCCAGCAGCCACGAGATCGGTGGCTACACCTTC	CASSHEIGGYTF
TRBD1	-	TRBJ2-1	TRBV29-1	TGCAGCGTTGGGGGACAGTACAATGAGCAGTTCTTC	CSVGGQYNEQFF
TRBD1	few	TRBJ1-2	TRBV7-9	TGTGCCAGCAGCTTCCTTACCCCGGGGGGACAGAATGGCTACACCTTC	CASSFLTPGGQNGYTF
-	few	TRBJ2-7	TRBV27	TGTGCCAGCAGTACCCTGGACGGCTACGAGCAGTACTTC	CASSTLDGYEQYF
-	-	TRBJ2-7	TRBV7-2	TGTGCCAGCAGCTTAGAGGTGTCGTGGAGCTCCTACAATGAGCAGTACTTC	CASSLEVSWSSYNEQYF
-	-	TRBJ2-7	TRBV20-1	TGCAGTGTCCCGGGGGCTTACGAGCAGTACTTC	CSVPGAYEQYF
TRBD1	few	TRBJ2-3	TRBV9	TGTGCCAGCAGCGTAGAGGGGGCTCGCACAGATACGCAGTATTTT	CASSVEGARTDTQYF
-	-	TRBJ2-5	TRBV6-2/TRBV6-3	TGTGCCAGCAGTTCTTTCCGCCTCGTACAAGAGACCCAGTACTTC	CASSSFRLVQETQYF
-	-	TRBJ1-5	TRBV20-1	TGCAGTGCTAGACTTGCCGGACCGGGCAATCAGCCCCAGCATTTT	CSARLAGPGNQPQHF
TRBD1	-	TRBJ2-7	TRBV7-9	TGTGCCAGCAGCTTAGCGAGGTATCGGACAGGGGGATACGAGCAGTACTTC	CASSLARYRTGGYEQYF
-	-	TRBJ1-2	TRBV7-9	TGTGCCAGCACTTTGACAGGACCCTTCTATGGCTACACCTTC	CASTLTGPFYGYTF
-	-	TRBJ2-3	TRBV4-3	TGCGCCAGCAGCCAAGATTGGGGTAAAGACAGACCATCTGGCACAGATACGCAGTATTTT	CASSQDWGKDRPSGTDTQYF
TRBD2	-	TRBJ2-3	TRBV7-2	TGTGCCAGCAGCTACCACGGGACTAGCATCGATACGCAGTATTTT	CASSYHGTSIDTQYF
-	-	TRBJ1-6	TRBV14	TGTGCCAGCAGCCAAGATTTAGGGGGTATCAGTTCACCCCTCCACTTT	CASSQDLGGISSPLHF
-	-	TRBJ2-7	TRBV4-1	TGCGCCAGCAGCCACCCTAGGAGCGAGCAGTACTTC	CASSHPRSEQYF
-	once	TRBJ1-1	TRBV4-3	TGCGCCAGCAGCCAACGGGGAGTATACACTGAAGCTTTCTTT	CASSQRGVYTEAFF
-	-	TRBJ2-6	TRBV7-2	TGTGCCAGCAGCCCCCAGGGAGGGGCCAACGTCCTGACTTTC	CASSPQGGANVLTF
-	-	TRBJ1-2	TRBV7-9	TGTGCCAGCAGCCCGGGGGGCGACTCGTATGGCTACACCTTC	CASSPGGDSYGYTF
-	-	TRBJ2-7	TRBV28	TGTGCCAGCAGTTTGCCCACCACGACGCTCAACGGGCACGAGCAGTACTTC	CASSLPTTTLNGHEQYF
TRBD1	-	TRBJ2-7	TRBV20-1	TGCAGGGCGAAAGCCTGGGACAGCTACGAGCAGTACTTC	CRAKAWDSYEQYF
-	-	TRBJ2-7	TRBV28	TGTGCCAGCAGTCCTTTTTCGGGCCAGTACTTC	CASSPFSGQYF
-	once	TRBJ2-5	TRBV20-1	TGCAGTGCCCCAGGCGGAATTTCGGGGGAGACCCAGAACTTC	CSAPGGISGETQNF
TRBD1	-	TRBJ2-5	TRBV5-1	TGCGCCAGCAGACGCGAAAGGGACAGCCGTAGGGAGACCCAGTACTTC	CASRRERDSRRETQYF
-	once	TRBJ2-2	TRBV6-2/TRBV6-3	TGTGCCAGCAGTTACTCGAGAGTCACCGGGGAGCTGTTTTTT	CASSYSRVTGELFF